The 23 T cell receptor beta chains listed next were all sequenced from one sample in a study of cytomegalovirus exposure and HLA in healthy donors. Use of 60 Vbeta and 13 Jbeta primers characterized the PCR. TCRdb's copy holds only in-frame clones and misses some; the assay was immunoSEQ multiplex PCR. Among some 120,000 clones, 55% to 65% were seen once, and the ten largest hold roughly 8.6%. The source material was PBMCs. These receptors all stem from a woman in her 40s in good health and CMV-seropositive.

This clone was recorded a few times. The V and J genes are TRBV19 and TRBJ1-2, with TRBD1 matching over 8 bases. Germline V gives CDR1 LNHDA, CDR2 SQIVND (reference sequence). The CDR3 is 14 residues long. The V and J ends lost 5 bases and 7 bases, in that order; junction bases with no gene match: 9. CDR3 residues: CASSLDRDRGGYTF. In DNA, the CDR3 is TGTGCCAGTAGTTTGGACAGGGATCGCGGTGGCTACACCTTC.

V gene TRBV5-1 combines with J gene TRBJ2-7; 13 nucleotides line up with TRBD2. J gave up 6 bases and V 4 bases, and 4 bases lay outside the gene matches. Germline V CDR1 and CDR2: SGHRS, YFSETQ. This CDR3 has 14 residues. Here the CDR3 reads CASSGGLAGLEQYF. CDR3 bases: TGCGCCAGCAGCGGGGGACTAGCGGGACTCGAGCAGTACTTC.

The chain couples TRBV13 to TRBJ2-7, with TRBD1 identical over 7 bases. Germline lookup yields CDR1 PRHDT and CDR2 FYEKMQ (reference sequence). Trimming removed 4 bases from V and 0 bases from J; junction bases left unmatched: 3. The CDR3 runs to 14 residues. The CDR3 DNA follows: TGTGCCAGCAGCTCCGGGACAGTCTCCTACGAGCAGTACTTC. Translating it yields CASSSGTVSYEQYF.

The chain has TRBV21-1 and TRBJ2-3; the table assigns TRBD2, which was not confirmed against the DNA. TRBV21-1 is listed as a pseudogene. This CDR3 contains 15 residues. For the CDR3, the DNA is TGTGCCAGCCGACAGATGGGGGGGATATCAGATACGCAGTATTTT. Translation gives CASRQMGGISDTQYF.

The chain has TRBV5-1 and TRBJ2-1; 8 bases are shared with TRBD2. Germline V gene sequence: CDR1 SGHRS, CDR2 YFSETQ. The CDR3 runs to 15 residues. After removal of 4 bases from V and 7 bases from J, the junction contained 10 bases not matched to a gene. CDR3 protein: CASSPASGPRNEQFF. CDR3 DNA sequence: TGCGCCAGCAGCCCCGCTAGCGGGCCAAGGAATGAGCAGTTCTTC.

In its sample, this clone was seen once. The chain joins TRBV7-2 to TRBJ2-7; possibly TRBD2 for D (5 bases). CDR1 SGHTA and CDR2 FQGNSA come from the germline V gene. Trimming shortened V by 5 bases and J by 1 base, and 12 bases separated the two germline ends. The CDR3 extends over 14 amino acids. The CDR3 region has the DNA TGTGCCAGCAGCGACGACTGGGAGTCCTACGAGCAGTACTTC. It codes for CASSDDWESYEQYF.

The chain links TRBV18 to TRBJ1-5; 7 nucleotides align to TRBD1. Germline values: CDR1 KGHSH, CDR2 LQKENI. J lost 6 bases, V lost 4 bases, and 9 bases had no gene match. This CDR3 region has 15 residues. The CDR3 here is CASSHSGDSGQPQHF. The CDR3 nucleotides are TGTGCCAGCTCACACTCCGGGGACAGTGGTCAGCCCCAGCATTTT.

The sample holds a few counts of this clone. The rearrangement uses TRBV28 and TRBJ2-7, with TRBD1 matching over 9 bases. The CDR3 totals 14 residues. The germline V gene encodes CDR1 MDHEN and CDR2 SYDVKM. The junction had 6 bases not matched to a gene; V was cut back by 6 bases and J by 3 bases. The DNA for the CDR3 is TGTGCCAGCAGCCGGGGGGACAGGGTCTACGAGCAGTACTTC. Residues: CASSRGDRVYEQYF.

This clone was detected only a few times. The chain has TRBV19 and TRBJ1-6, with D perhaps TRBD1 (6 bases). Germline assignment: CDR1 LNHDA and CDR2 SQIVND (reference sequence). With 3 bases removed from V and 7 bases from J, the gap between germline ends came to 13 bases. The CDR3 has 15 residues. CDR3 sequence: CASSMSRGRNSPLHF. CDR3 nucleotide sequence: TGTGCCAGTAGTATGAGCAGGGGAAGGAATTCACCCCTCCACTTT.

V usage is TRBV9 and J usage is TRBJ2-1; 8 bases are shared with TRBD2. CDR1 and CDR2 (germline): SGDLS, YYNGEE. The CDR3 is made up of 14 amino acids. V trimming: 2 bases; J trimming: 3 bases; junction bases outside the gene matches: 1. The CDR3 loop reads CASSVTSDYNEQFF. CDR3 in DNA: TGTGCCAGCAGCGTGACTAGCGACTACAATGAGCAGTTCTTC.

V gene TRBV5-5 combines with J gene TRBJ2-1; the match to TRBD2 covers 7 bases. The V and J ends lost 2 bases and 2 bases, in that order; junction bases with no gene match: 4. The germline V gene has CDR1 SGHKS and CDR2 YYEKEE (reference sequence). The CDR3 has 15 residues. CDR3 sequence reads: CASSLRREPYNEQFF. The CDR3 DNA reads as TGTGCCAGCAGCTTAAGGCGGGAGCCCTACAATGAGCAGTTCTTC.

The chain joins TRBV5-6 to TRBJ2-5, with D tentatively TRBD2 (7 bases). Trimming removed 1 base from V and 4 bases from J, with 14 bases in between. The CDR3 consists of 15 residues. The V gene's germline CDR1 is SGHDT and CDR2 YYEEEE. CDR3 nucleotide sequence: TGTGCCAGCAGCTTGTGGGGGGGGGCAGGAGAGACCCAGTACTTC. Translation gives CASSLWGGAGETQYF.

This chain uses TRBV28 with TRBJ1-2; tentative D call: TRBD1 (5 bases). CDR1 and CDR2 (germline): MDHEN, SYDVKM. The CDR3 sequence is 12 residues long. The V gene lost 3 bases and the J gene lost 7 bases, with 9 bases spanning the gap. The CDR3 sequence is CASSFGHLGYTF. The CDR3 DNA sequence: TGTGCCAGCAGTTTCGGACATCTTGGCTACACCTTC.

In DNA form, the CDR3 reads TGTGCCAGTAAGGGCGTGGAGGGCAATCAGCCCCAGCATTTT. Its protein product is CASKGVEGNQPQHF. The V and J genes are TRBV19 and TRBJ1-5; D is uncertain. Germline V gene sequence: CDR1 LNHDA, CDR2 SQIVND (reference sequence). The V end lost 7 bases, the J end lost 2 bases, and 12 bases lay between the germline ends. CDR3 length: 14 amino acids.

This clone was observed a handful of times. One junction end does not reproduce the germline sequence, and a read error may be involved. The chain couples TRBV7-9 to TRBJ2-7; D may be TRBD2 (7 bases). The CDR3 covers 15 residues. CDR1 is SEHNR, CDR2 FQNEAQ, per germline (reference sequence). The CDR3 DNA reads TGTTCCAGCAGCTTAGAGGGGGGGAAGGCCTACGAGCAGTACTTC. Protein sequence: CSSSLEGGKAYEQYF.

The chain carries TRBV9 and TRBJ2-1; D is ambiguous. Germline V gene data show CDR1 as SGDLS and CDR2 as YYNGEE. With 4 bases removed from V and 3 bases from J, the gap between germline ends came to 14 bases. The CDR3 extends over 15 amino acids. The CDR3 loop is CASSPKQPNYNEQFF. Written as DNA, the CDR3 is TGTGCCAGCAGCCCGAAACAGCCAAACTACAATGAGCAGTTCTTC.

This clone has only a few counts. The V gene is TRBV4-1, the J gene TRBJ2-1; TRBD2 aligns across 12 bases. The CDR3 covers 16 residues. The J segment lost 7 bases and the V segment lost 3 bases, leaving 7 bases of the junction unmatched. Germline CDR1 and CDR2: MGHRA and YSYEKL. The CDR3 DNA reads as TGCGCCAGCAGCCACTTACTAGCGGGAGGTACAAATGAGCAGTTCTTC. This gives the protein CASSHLLAGGTNEQFF.

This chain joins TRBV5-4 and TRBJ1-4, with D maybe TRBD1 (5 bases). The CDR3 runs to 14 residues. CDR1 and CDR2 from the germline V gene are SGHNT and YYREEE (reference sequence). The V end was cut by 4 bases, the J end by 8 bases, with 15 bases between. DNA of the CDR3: TGTGCCAGCAGCCCCGGGGGGGATGGAGAAAAACTGTTTTTT. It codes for CASSPGGDGEKLFF.

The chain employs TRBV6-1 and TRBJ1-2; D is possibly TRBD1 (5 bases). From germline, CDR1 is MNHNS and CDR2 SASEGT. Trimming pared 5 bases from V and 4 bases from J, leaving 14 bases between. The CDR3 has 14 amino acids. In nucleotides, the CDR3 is TGTGCCAGCAGTTCGACAGCGATCTTCTATGGCTACACCTTC. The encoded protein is CASSSTAIFYGYTF.

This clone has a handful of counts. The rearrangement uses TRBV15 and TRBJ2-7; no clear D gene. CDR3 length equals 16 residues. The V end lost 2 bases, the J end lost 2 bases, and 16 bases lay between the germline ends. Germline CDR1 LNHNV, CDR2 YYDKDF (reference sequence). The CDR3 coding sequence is TGTGCCACCAGCAGATCGAGAGGTTCGAACGCCTACGAGCAGTACTTC. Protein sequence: CATSRSRGSNAYEQYF.

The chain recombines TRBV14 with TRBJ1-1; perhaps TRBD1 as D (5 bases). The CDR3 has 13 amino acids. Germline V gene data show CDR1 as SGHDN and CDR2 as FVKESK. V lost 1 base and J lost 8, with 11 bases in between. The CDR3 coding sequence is TGTGCCAGCAGCCAAGGACGGGGGACGGAAGCTTTCTTT. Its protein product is CASSQGRGTEAFF.

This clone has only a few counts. In nucleotides, the CDR3 is TGTGCCAGCAGCGTAGGGACTAGCGGGAGATCCAATGAGCAGTTCTTC. This codes for CASSVGTSGRSNEQFF. The V gene is TRBV9, the J gene TRBJ2-1; 13 positions match TRBD2. The V gene end was trimmed by 0 bases and the J gene end by 6 bases; junction bases not matched to a gene: 3. CDR1 is SGDLS and CDR2 is YYNGEE in the germline V gene. The CDR3 sequence is 16 residues long.

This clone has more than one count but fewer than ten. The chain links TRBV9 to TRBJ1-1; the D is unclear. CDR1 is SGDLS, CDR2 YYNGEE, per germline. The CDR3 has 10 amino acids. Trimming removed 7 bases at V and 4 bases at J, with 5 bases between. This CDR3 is CASGSTEAFF. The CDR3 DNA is TGTGCCAGCGGGAGCACTGAAGCTTTCTTT.